Listed below are T cell receptor beta chains from one sample, sequenced in a study of patients and donors after allogeneic stem cell transplantation. In TCRdb, the RT-PCR reads were re-called with MiXCR into one record per CDR3 protein. The sample records about a million distinct CDR3 sequences, 18% being singletons. Material for sequencing was blood, either unsorted or a sorted T cell fraction (not recorded which). The source of these receptors is a human donor who was either an allogeneic HSCT recipient or a stem cell or donor lymphocyte infusion donor (not recorded which). It is not recorded whose cells these are; they may come from a transplant donor. CDR3s include the opening cysteine and the closing phenylalanine or tryptophan. A D gene is named only where the DNA matches it firmly. Some rows have no size entry. The others give once, few or many, or a class for an expanded clone.

>TRBJ2-7|TRBV15|.|.
TGTGCCACCAGCAGAGATTTGAGGTCCCCCCTTTTC
CATSRDLRSPLF
>TRBJ2-2|TRBV6-5|few|.
TGTGCCAGCAGTTACTCGTCCTTGGGGGCCGGGGAGCTGTTTTTT
CASSYSSLGAGELFF
>TRBJ2-7|TRBV12-3/TRBV12-4|.|TRBD1
TGTGCCAGCAGTACAAGACAGGGGCCCAACTACGAGCAGTACTTC
CASSTRQGPNYEQYF
>TRBJ2-7|TRBV2|.|TRBD1
TGTGCCAGCGGGCGGACAGGGTACTTC
CASGRTGYF
>TRBJ1-1|TRBV12-3/TRBV12-4|few|.
TGTGCCAGCGGGGGGGCGCGTAACACTGAAGCTTTCTTT
CASGGARNTEAFF
>TRBJ1-1|TRBV13|.|TRBD1
TGTGCCAGCAGCTTATGGACAGGGGAGGAGGACACTGAAGCTTTCTTT
CASSLWTGEEDTEAFF
>TRBJ2-7|TRBV4-2|.|TRBD1
TGTGCCAGCAGCCAAGAACAGGGGGCGGGCGAGCAGTACTTC
CASSQEQGAGEQYF
>TRBJ1-5|TRBV20-1|.|.
TGCAGTGCTAGTTCAGGAGGCAATCAGCCCCAGCATTTT
CSASSGGNQPQHF
>TRBJ2-3|TRBV20-1|.|.
TGCAGTGCTGGGGCAACTAGCACAGATACGCAGTATTTT
CSAGATSTDTQYF
>TRBJ1-1|TRBV6-1|.|TRBD1
TGTGCCAGCAATCGACAGGGGCTGAACACTGAAGCTTTCTTT
CASNRQGLNTEAFF
>TRBJ1-5|TRBV3-1|many|.
TGCGCCAGCAGCCAAGATGGGGGAAGCAATCAGCCCCAGCATTTT
CASSQDGGSNQPQHF
>TRBJ1-2|TRBV6-1|.|TRBD1
TGTGCCAGCAGACGACTCTTACAGGGGGGGGGCTACACCTTC
CASRRLLQGGGYTF
>TRBJ2-1|TRBV12-3/TRBV12-4|many|.
TGTGCCAGCAGTTTAGAAGGGGATCACAATGAGCAGTTCTTC
CASSLEGDHNEQFF
>TRBJ2-7|TRBV12-3/TRBV12-4|few|TRBD1
TGTGCCAGCAGTTTTGGGACAGGTATAAGGTACGAGCAGTACTTC
CASSFGTGIRYEQYF
>TRBJ1-2|TRBV12-3/TRBV12-4|few|TRBD1
TGTGCCAGCAGTCCAGGGGGCTCCCCCGGCTACACCTTC
CASSPGGSPGYTF
>TRBJ1-4|TRBV12-3/TRBV12-4|many|.
TGTGCCAGCAGTTTATCAAATCGGGAAAAACTGTTTTTT
CASSLSNREKLFF
>TRBJ2-7|TRBV11-2|.|TRBD1
TGTGCCAGCAGCCCCCGGGACAGGAACTACGAGCAGTACTTC
CASSPRDRNYEQYF
>TRBJ1-1|TRBV29-1|.|.
TGCAGCGTTAACGGGGGAATCGCTGAAGCTTTCTTT
CSVNGGIAEAFF
>TRBJ1-1|TRBV2|few|.
TGTGCCAGAAGGGAAGTCGGGACACAGAACACTGAAGCTTTCTTT
CARREVGTQNTEAFF
>TRBJ2-3|TRBV3-1|.|TRBD2
TGTGCCAGCAGCCAATTTTCGGGGGGGCCCGGCACAGATACGCAGTATTTT
CASSQFSGGPGTDTQYF
>TRBJ1-1|TRBV5-1|.|.
TGCGCCAGCAGCTTGACTAGTTCGAACACTGAAGCTTTCTTT
CASSLTSSNTEAFF
>TRBJ2-7|TRBV25-1|.|.
TGTGCCAGCAGTGTCTCGGACAAACCTCGGGACGAGCAGTACTTC
CASSVSDKPRDEQYF
>TRBJ2-7|TRBV29-1|.|.
TGCAGCGTTGAGGAGGGCCAGGGCGGGCAGTACTTC
CSVEEGQGGQYF
>TRBJ2-6|TRBV6-1|few|TRBD1
TGTGCCAGCAGACCGGGACAGGGGTTGTCCGGGGCCAACGTCCTGACTTTC
CASRPGQGLSGANVLTF
>TRBJ2-7|TRBV10-3|few|.
TGTGCCTCCTCCTTTGGGGATAGAGGGTTGTACGAGCAGTACTTC
CASSFGDRGLYEQYF
>TRBJ2-1|TRBV7-3|.|.
TGTGCCAGCAGCTTAATGGTGGGGGACAATGAGCAGTTCTTC
CASSLMVGDNEQFF
>TRBJ1-1|TRBV29-1|few|.
TGCAGCGGACAGAGAGCAATGAACACTGAAGCTTTCTTT
CSGQRAMNTEAFF
>TRBJ1-2|TRBV18|.|.
TGTGCCAGCTCACCCTTGGGACGGCCTAACTATGGCTACACCTTC
CASSPLGRPNYGYTF
>TRBJ2-1|TRBV7-3|.|.
TGTGCCAGCAGCCGGGACGGACCCTACAATGAGCAGTTCTTC
CASSRDGPYNEQFF
>TRBJ2-1|TRBV15|.|.
TGTGCCACCAGCAGGGAGGACCGGGAGTGGAATGAGCAGTTCTTC
CATSREDREWNEQFF
>TRBJ2-6|TRBV4-1|few|.
TGCGCCAGCAGCCAAGAGTGGGGGGTGGGTTTCTCTGGGGCCAACGTCCTGACTTTC
CASSQEWGVGFSGANVLTF
>TRBJ1-1|TRBV5-1|.|TRBD1
TGCGCCAGCAGCCTCGATAGGGGGCCTACTGAAGCTTTCTTT
CASSLDRGPTEAFF
>TRBJ1-6|TRBV20-1|.|TRBD1
TGCAGTGCTACCCAGGGGGCGGGCGGTTCACCCCTCCACTTT
CSATQGAGGSPLHF
>TRBJ1-5|TRBV5-1|few|.
TGCGCCAGATCTCAGGGGAGAGGCAATCAGCCCCAGCATTTT
CARSQGRGNQPQHF
>TRBJ1-4|TRBV5-1|.|.
TGCGCCAGCAGTTCAGCTTCGGGGGCAGACCTCAATGAAAAACTGTTTTTT
CASSSASGADLNEKLFF
>TRBJ1-2|TRBV6-1|.|.
TGTGCCAGCAGCCGCACAGACCTTGGGGGCTACACCTTC
CASSRTDLGGYTF
>TRBJ2-5|TRBV5-1|few|TRBD1
TGCGCCAGCAGCTTAGGGACAGGGGTCGGTGAGACCCAGTACTTC
CASSLGTGVGETQYF
>TRBJ1-2|TRBV19|few|.
TGTGCCAGTACCGAGGGGAACTATGGCTACACCTTC
CASTEGNYGYTF
>TRBJ1-5|TRBV4-2|few|.
TGTGCCAGCAGCCAGGCCACAGCCAACAATCAGCCCCAGCATTTT
CASSQATANNQPQHF
>TRBJ2-7|TRBV20-1|few|.
TGCAGTGTCGGGGGGCAATCGAGCCTCTACGAGCAGTACTTC
CSVGGQSSLYEQYF
>TRBJ1-2|TRBV20-1|few|TRBD1
TGCAGTGCTAGAGATAACCGGGACAGGGGGCTAGACGGCTACACCTTC
CSARDNRDRGLDGYTF
>TRBJ2-2|TRBV29-1|many|.
TGCAGCGTCTCTAGGGACACCTTGCCCGGGGAGCTGTTTTTT
CSVSRDTLPGELFF
>TRBJ2-3|TRBV24-1|many|TRBD2
TGTGCCACCAGTGATTTCCGGGATCCGGGGGGAGATACGCAGTATTTT
CATSDFRDPGGDTQYF
>TRBJ2-7|TRBV11-2|few|TRBD2
TGTGCCAGCAGCTTAGATGTAGCGGGGGACTCCTACGAGCAGTACTTC
CASSLDVAGDSYEQYF
>TRBJ1-2|TRBV5-1|.|.
TGCGCCAGCAGCCGAGAGAATAACTATGGCTACACCTTC
CASSRENNYGYTF
>TRBJ1-6|TRBV20-1|.|.
TGCAGTGCTCCGCGCGGACAGTTAAGTAATTCACCCCTCCACTTT
CSAPRGQLSNSPLHF
>TRBJ2-1|TRBV12-3/TRBV12-4|.|.
TGTGCCAGCAGTTCGACGTTATACGGCTCCTACAATGAGCAGTTCTTC
CASSSTLYGSYNEQFF
>TRBJ1-5|TRBV12-3/TRBV12-4|many|.
TGTGCCAGCAGTTTGAGCGGGAATAGCAATCAGCCCCAGCATTTT
CASSLSGNSNQPQHF
>TRBJ2-6|TRBV4-3|.|.
TGCGCCAGCAGCCTCAGTTCGGCCGGGGCCAACGTCCTGACTTTC
CASSLSSAGANVLTF
>TRBJ2-7|TRBV20-1|few|TRBD2
TGCAGTGCTAGACTAGCGGGGGGATACTACGAGCAGTACTTC
CSARLAGGYYEQYF
>TRBJ2-7|TRBV3-1|few|.
TGTGCCAGCAGCTCATACCCCTCCGGTGTGTGGTACGAGCAGTACTTC
CASSSYPSGVWYEQYF
>TRBJ1-3|TRBV30|.|.
TGTGCCTGGCCGGACAGAGCCGGAAACACCATATATTTT
CAWPDRAGNTIYF